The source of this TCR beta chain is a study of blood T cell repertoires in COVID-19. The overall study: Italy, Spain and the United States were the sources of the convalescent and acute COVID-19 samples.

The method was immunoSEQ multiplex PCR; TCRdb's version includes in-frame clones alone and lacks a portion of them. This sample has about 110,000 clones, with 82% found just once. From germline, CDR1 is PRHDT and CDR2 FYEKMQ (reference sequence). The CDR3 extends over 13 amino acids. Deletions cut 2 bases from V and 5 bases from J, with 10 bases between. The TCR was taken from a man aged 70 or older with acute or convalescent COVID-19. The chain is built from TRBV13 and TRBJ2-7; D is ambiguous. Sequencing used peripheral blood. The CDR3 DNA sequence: TGTGCCAGCAGCTTAAAGCAGGTAAACGAGCAGTACTTC. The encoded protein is CASSLKQVNEQYF.